These 8 T cell receptor beta chains were all obtained from the same sample, sequenced in a study of shared clonotypes between healthy human individuals. Naive CD8 cells lacked CD45RO, underwent positive selection for CCR7 and left out terminally differentiated effector memory CD45RA+ cells. Using immunoSEQ multiplex PCR, the repertoire was profiled, and TCRdb retains in-frame clones only, with some absent. The data show some 740,000 clones, almost 95% seen once. The sequenced sample was naive CD8+ T cells sorted from blood. Receptor source: a man under 40 in good health.

V gene TRBV5-1 combines with J gene TRBJ1-1; 8 nucleotides agree with TRBD1. CDR3 length: 14 amino acids. After removal of 4 bases from V and 1 base from J, the junction contained 3 bases not matched to a gene. The germline CDR1 and CDR2 sequences are SGHRS and YFSETQ. In nucleotides, the CDR3 is TGCGCCAGCAGCGGAGGGACAGGGAACACTGAAGCTTTCTTT. This sequence encodes CASSGGTGNTEAFF. The full variable domain, with the rest looked up from reference TRBV5-1 and TRBJ1-1, is KAGVTQTPRYLIKTRGQQVTLSCSPISGHRSVSWYQQTPGQGLQFLFEYFSETQRNKGNFPGRFSGRQFSNSRSEMNVSTLELGDSALYLCASSGGTGNTEAFFGQGTRLTVV.

This chain connects TRBV7-6 to TRBJ2-7; D perhaps matches TRBD1 (6 bases). Germline V gives CDR1 SGHVS, CDR2 FNYEAQ. This CDR3 has 14 amino acids. The V and J ends lost 5 bases and 3 bases respectively, with 14 bases between them. The CDR3, as DNA: TGTGCCAGCAGCCTCCAGGACAGAGGCTACGAGCAGTACTTC. It is translated as CASSLQDRGYEQYF.

CDR3 nucleotide sequence: TGCGCCAGCAGCCAAGATCTCACGGGAGGGATCGATGAGCAGTTCTTC. Protein: CASSQDLTGGIDEQFF. The V and J genes are TRBV4-1 and TRBJ2-1; TRBD2 matches 8 bases. Trimming at V came to 0 bases and at J to 8 bases, leaving 9 bases not matched to a gene. The CDR3 is 16 amino acids. Germline CDR1 is MGHRA and CDR2 is YSYEKL.

This clone was detected once. Within the sample, other DNA sequences also encode this same CDR3. This chain joins TRBV15 and TRBJ1-2, with D possibly being TRBD1 (5 bases). Germline CDR1 reads LNHNV; CDR2 reads YYDKDF (reference sequence). Trimming shortened V by 0 bases and J by 4 bases, and 9 bases separated the two germline ends. The CDR3 contains 14 residues. In nucleotides, the CDR3 is TGTGCCACCAGCAGAGATAGGGGCGGCTATGGCTACACCTTC. Translation gives CATSRDRGGYGYTF.

The chain combines TRBV9 with TRBJ2-1; TRBD1 matches 9 bases. The CDR3 loop spans 16 amino acids. The ends lost 0 bases at V and 8 bases at J; junction bases unmatched: 9. CDR1 and CDR2 from the germline V gene are SGDLS and YYNGEE. The DNA of the CDR3 is TGTGCCAGCAGCGTAGCAAACAGGGGGCGTAAGGATGAGCAGTTCTTC. Amino acids: CASSVANRGRKDEQFF.

The chain uses TRBV13 and TRBJ1-3; tentatively, D is TRBD1 (6 bases). CDR3 length: 16 amino acids. Trimming left V 8 bases short and J 0 bases short, with 17 bases between. The germline CDR1 and CDR2 sequences are PRHDT and FYEKMQ (reference sequence). CDR3 in DNA: TGTGCCAGCGGCCCCATGGGGGGGCTCTCTGGAAACACCATATATTTT. As protein: CASGPMGGLSGNTIYF.

Many counts were recorded for this clone. V is TRBV4-1 and J is TRBJ2-1; D possibly corresponds to TRBD1 (6 bases). The CDR3 spans 14 residues. The germline gives CDR1 MGHRA, CDR2 YSYEKL. The V end lost 1 base, the J end lost 6 bases, and 10 bases lay between the germline ends. The CDR3: CASSQVSDSNEQFF. DNA for the CDR3: TGCGCCAGCAGCCAAGTCTCGGACAGCAATGAGCAGTTCTTC.

The chain has TRBV4-1 and TRBJ2-7, with 8 bases lining up with TRBD1. The trim removed 3 bases at V and 1 base at J, leaving 5 bases unmatched. This CDR3 contains 15 residues. Germline-derived CDR1 and CDR2 are MGHRA and YSYEKL. CDR3 in DNA: TGCGCCAGCAGCCATCGACAGGGGACATCCTACGAGCAGTACTTC. Amino acid sequence: CASSHRQGTSYEQYF.